These T cell receptor beta chains were read from a single sample in a study of cytomegalovirus exposure and HLA in healthy donors. The repertoire was sequenced with immunoSEQ multiplex PCR; TCRdb's copy has only in-frame clones and lacks some. The sample shows under 200,000 clones, roughly nine tenths of them seen only once. Sequenced material: PBMCs. The receptors were gathered from a young woman in good health and CMV-seronegative. Each CDR3 is given with its conserved first and last residue. The D gene is left open where the match is weak. Not all rows give a size; the values are once, few, many and, for expanded clones, a class.

v_call	clone_size	d_call	j_call	cdr3_nt	cdr3_aa
TRBV4-2	.	TRBD2	TRBJ2-3	TGTGCCAGCAGCCCCTGGACTAGCGGGAAGTTAGGAGATACGCAGTATTTT	CASSPWTSGKLGDTQYF
TRBV6-5	.	TRBD1	TRBJ2-1	TGTGCCAGCAGTTACACCGCCGGGACAGGGGCTCTTGAGCAGTTCTTC	CASSYTAGTGALEQFF
TRBV5-4	.	.	TRBJ2-3	TGTGCCAGCAGCTTGTTGTCTAGCGGCACAGATACGCAGTATTTT	CASSLLSSGTDTQYF
TRBV29-1	.	TRBD2	TRBJ2-1	TGCAGCGTTGCTGGCGGGAGGGTCCGTGAGCAGTTCTTC	CSVAGGRVREQFF
TRBV13	few	TRBD2	TRBJ2-7	TGTGCCAGCAGCGCCGAGGGACTAGCGGATACCTACGAGCAGTACTTC	CASSAEGLADTYEQYF
TRBV25-1	.	.	TRBJ2-5	.	CASSSSGGAETQYF
TRBV5-1	.	TRBD2	TRBJ2-1	TGCGCCAGCAGCGTGACTAGCGGGTACTACAATGAGCAGTTCTTC	CASSVTSGYYNEQFF
TRBV16	.	TRBD1	TRBJ2-3	TGTGCCAGCAGCCGTTCGACAGGGGGCACAGATACGCAGTATTTT	CASSRSTGGTDTQYF
TRBV6-1	once	.	TRBJ1-5	TGTGCCGCATGGACTGGGAGCAATCAGCCCCAGCATTTT	CAAWTGSNQPQHF
TRBV19	.	TRBD1	TRBJ2-1	TGTGCCAGTAGACAAAAGACAGGGGGCACGGATGAGCAGTTCTTC	CASRQKTGGTDEQFF
TRBV5-1	once	TRBD1	TRBJ1-1	TGCGCCAGCAGCTTGGGCGGGACAGAGAAGAACACTGAAGCTTTCTTT	CASSLGGTEKNTEAFF
TRBV23-1	.	.	TRBJ1-3	TGCGCCAGCAACCAAGGTGACCGGGACCGAGGCTCTGGAAACACCATATATTTT	CASNQGDRDRGSGNTIYF
TRBV6-1	.	.	TRBJ2-3	TGTGCCAGCAGTTTCCAGTCCACAGATACGCAGTATTTT	CASSFQSTDTQYF
TRBV6-5	.	.	TRBJ2-1	TGTGCCAGCAGTCAGCTCGGGAGTCTTGAGCAGTTCTTC	CASSQLGSLEQFF
TRBV27	.	.	TRBJ2-1	TGTGCCAGCAGTTTAGGCAGGGCCTACAATGAGCAGTTCTTC	CASSLGRAYNEQFF
TRBV4-3	.	.	TRBJ2-7	TGCGCCAGCAGCCAAGATAGTCCGTACGAGCAGTACTTC	CASSQDSPYEQYF
TRBV28	.	.	TRBJ1-4	TGTGCCAGCAGCGACAGCGACCGAAGGAAACTGTTTTTT	CASSDSDRRKLFF
TRBV4-3	.	.	TRBJ2-2	TGCGCCAGCAGCCAAGTAAATGTCGTCGGGCAGGGTCACACCGGGGAGCTGTTTTTT	CASSQVNVVGQGHTGELFF
TRBV7-3	.	TRBD1	TRBJ1-6	TGTGCCAGCAGCCCAACAGGGGAGAATTCACCCCTCCACTTT	CASSPTGENSPLHF
TRBV6-5	.	TRBD1	TRBJ2-7	TGTGCCAGCAGTTACCGGGGACAGGCGAGCTCCTACGAGCAGTACTTC	CASSYRGQASSYEQYF
TRBV4-1	few	TRBD1	TRBJ2-7	TGCGCCAGCAGCCTCATGACAGGGGAGGAAGAGCAGTACTTC	CASSLMTGEEEQYF
TRBV2	.	.	TRBJ2-7	TGTGCCAGCAGTGAAGCGCTTCAGTACTTC	CASSEALQYF
TRBV5-4	.	.	TRBJ2-1	TGTGCCAGCAGTCCCGTCGGCATTTCCGACAATGAGCAGTTCTTC	CASSPVGISDNEQFF
TRBV20-1	.	.	TRBJ2-1	TGCAGTGCTAGTGTCAGGGATTGGCAGTTCTTC	CSASVRDWQFF
TRBV6-5	.	.	TRBJ2-5	TGTGCCAGCAGCGCGAATGTGACGGAAGAGACCCAGTACTTC	CASSANVTEETQYF